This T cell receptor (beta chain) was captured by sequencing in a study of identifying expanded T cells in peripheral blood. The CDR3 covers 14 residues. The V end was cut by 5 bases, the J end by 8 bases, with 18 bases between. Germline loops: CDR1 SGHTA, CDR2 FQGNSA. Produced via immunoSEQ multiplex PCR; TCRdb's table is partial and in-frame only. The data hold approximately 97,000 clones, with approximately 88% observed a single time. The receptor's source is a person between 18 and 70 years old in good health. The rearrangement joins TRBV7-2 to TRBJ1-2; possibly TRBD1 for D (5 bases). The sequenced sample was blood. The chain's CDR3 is CASSLLGQPRGYTF. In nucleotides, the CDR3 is TGTGCCAGCAGCCTACTGGGGCAGCCGAGAGGCTACACCTTC.